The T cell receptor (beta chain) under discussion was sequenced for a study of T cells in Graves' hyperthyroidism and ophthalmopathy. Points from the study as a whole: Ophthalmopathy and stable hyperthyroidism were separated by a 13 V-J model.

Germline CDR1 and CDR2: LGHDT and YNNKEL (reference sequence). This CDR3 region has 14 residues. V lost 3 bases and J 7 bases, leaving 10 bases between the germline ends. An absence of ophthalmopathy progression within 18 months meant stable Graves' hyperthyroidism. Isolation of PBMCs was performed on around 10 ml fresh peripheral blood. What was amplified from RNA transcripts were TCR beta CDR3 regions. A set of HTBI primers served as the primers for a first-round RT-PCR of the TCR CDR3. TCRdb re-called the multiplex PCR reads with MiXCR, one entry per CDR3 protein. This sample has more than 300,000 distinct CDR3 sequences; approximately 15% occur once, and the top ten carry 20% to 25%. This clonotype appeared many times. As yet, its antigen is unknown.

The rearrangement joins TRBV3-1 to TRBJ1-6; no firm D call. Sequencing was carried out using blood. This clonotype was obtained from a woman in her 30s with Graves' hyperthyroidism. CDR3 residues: CASSQRELNSPLHF. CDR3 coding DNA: TGTGCCAGCAGCCAGAGGGAGCTCAATTCACCCCTCCACTTT.